The 28 T cell receptor beta chains below all came from one sample that was sequenced in a study of CD8+ T cells in alopecia areata. RNA extraction and reverse transcription yielded cDNA as sequencing template. The protocol was immunoSEQ multiplex PCR, while the TCRdb copy is restricted to in-frame clones and leaves out a portion. Singletons are absent from the sample, which has some 110,000 clones. What was sequenced was lesional skin. These receptors came from a C3H/HeJ mouse with alopecia areata. Strain MHC haplotype: H2-k.

A remark on this clone: Gene names follow the mouse nomenclature. Read sequence stops 4 residues before the CDR3 end, and the germline J gene provides the missing end. The chain uses TRBV13-3 and TRBJ1-2, with a weak D call TRBD1 (6 bases). Germline assignment: CDR1 NNHDY and CDR2 SYVADS. Trimming took off 5 bases at V and 0 bases at J, with 14 bases between the two ends. The CDR3 extends over 15 amino acids. The part of the CDR3 DNA that was read is TGTGCCAGCAGGGACAGAGTTTTTGCAAACTCC. This gives the protein CASRDRVFANS. Given in full, the CDR3 is CASRDRVFANSDYTF.

For this clone: Gene names and germline match the mouse. The read ends 4 residues early relative to the CDR3; the germline J gene fills the gap. The chain joins TRBV13-3 to TRBJ2-5; 11 bases are shared with TRBD2. From germline, CDR1 is NNHDY and CDR2 SYVADS. This CDR3 region has 14 residues. The sequenced CDR3 bases are TGTGCCAGCACCGGACTGGGGGGTGGAGAC. Its protein is CASTGLGGGD. The CDR3 as a whole reads CASTGLGGGDTQYF.

At least ten counts were recorded for this clone. The genes are named according to mouse. Read data end 4 residues before the CDR3 end; the end is taken from the germline J gene. The rearrangement joins TRBV13-3 to TRBJ2-3, with D perhaps TRBD1 (6 bases). V gave up 7 bases and J gave up 0 bases, with 9 bases separating them. Germline values: CDR1 NNHDY, CDR2 SYVADS. This CDR3 has 13 residues. The CDR3 reads CASGQNSAETLYF. CDR3 bases read: TGTGCCAGCGGACAGAATAGTGCAGAA.

Worth noting for this clone: The genes and germline here are from mouse. The read is 4 residues too short to cover the CDR3 end, so that end is filled in from the germline J gene. The chain combines TRBV1 with TRBJ2-7; 7 bases map to TRBD2. The CDR3 contains 14 residues. Germline V lookup: CDR1 NSQYPW, CDR2 LRSPGD (reference sequence). Partial CDR3 DNA: TGCACCTGCAGTGCAGAAACTGGGGCATAT. Translated: CTCSAETGAY. Given in full, the CDR3 is CTCSAETGAYEQYF.

This clone was seen only a few times. Genes and germline are mouse. The read ends 4 residues before the CDR3 terminus; that terminus is restored from the germline J gene. V usage is TRBV17 and J usage is TRBJ2-1; D might be TRBD2 (5 bases). Germline CDR1 is MNHDT and CDR2 is YYDKIL. Trimming removed 0 bases from V and 1 base from J, with 10 bases in between. This CDR3 has 16 amino acids. The sequenced CDR3 bases are TGTGCTAGCAGTAGAGATCGGTCTGGGAACTATGCT. This gives the protein CASSRDRSGNYA. The CDR3 in full is CASSRDRSGNYAEQFF.

This clone was seen more than once but under ten times. The gene names here belong to mouse. The read comes to an end 4 residues before the CDR3 does, leaving the germline J gene to fill in the end. The rearrangement joins TRBV13-1 to TRBJ2-2; 8 bases line up with TRBD1. The V gene end was trimmed by 6 bases and the J gene end by 1 base; junction bases not matched to a gene: 2. The germline V gene has CDR1 NSHNY and CDR2 SYGAGN. The CDR3 length is 14 residues. CDR3 bases read: TGTGCCAGCAACGGACAGGGAAACACCGGG. Its protein is CASNGQGNTG. The CDR3 in full is CASNGQGNTGQLYF.

Concerning this clone: Germline and genes here are mouse. The CDR3 extends 4 residues past the end of the read, so its final part is completed from the germline J gene. V usage is TRBV13-3 and J usage is TRBJ2-3; 9 bases align to TRBD2. The CDR3 totals 13 residues. Germline values: CDR1 NNHDY, CDR2 SYVADS. Trimming cost V 6 bases and J 4 bases; bases outside gene matches: 3. The CDR3: CASTDWGSETLYF. CDR3 DNA (partial): TGTGCCAGCACCGACTGGGGGTCAGAA.

A few counts support this clone. Mouse gene names and germline throughout. The read is 4 residues too short to cover the CDR3 end, so that end is filled in from the germline J gene. V gene TRBV19 combines with J gene TRBJ2-5, with a possible D match to TRBD1 (6 bases). V shed 4 bases and J shed 1 base, with 13 bases lying between them. Germline assignment: CDR1 FNHDT and CDR2 SITEND (reference sequence). CDR3 length: 15 amino acids. The part of the CDR3 DNA that was read is TGTGCCAGCAGTCCCACAGGGAGGGACCAAGAC. Residues: CASSPTGRDQD. The whole CDR3 protein reads CASSPTGRDQDTQYF.

As regards this clone: Gene names denote mouse genes. The read finishes 4 residues shy of the CDR3 end, and the germline J gene is used to complete it. The V gene is TRBV31, the J gene TRBJ2-5, with 11 nucleotides matching TRBD1. CDR1 GKSSPN and CDR2 SITVG come from the germline V gene. The CDR3 is 14 residues long. CDR3 protein: CAWSLGQGVDTQYF. The part of the CDR3 DNA that was read is TGTGCCTGGAGTCTGGGACAGGGGGTGGAC.

As concerns this clone: Gene names denote mouse genes. Incomplete CDR3 DNA: TGTGCCAGCAGTGCCGGGACTGGGGGACAT. This codes for CASSAGTGGH. The full CDR3 sequence reads CASSAGTGGHEQYF. The chain links TRBV13-3 to TRBJ2-7; 11 bases agree with TRBD2. The CDR3 extends 4 residues past the end of the read, so its final part is completed from the germline J gene. Germline V gene data show CDR1 as NNHDY and CDR2 as SYVADS. The CDR3 runs 14 residues.

To note about this clone: Germline and genes here are mouse. The CDR3 end falls 4 residues outside the read, so it is completed with the germline J gene. The J gene is TRBJ2-2, the V gene TRBV1, with a weak D call TRBD1 (5 bases). The CDR3 covers 12 residues. Germline assignment: CDR1 NSQYPW and CDR2 LRSPGD (reference sequence). The V gene lost 4 bases and the J gene lost 6 bases, with 6 bases spanning the gap. The covered CDR3 bases are TGCACCTGCAGTGGACAGCCCGGG. Translated, it gives CTCSGQPG. In full, the CDR3 reads CTCSGQPGQLYF.

This clone has just a few counts. Genes and germline come from the mouse. The missing CDR3 end, 4 residues past where the read stops, is filled in from the germline J gene. This chain joins TRBV31 and TRBJ2-7, with D possibly being TRBD1 or TRBD2 (5 bases each). V was pared by 0 bases and J by 0 bases, with 9 bases between. The CDR3 consists of 14 residues. CDR1 is GKSSPN, CDR2 SITVG, per germline. The sequenced part of the CDR3 DNA is TGTGCCTGGAGTCTGGGGGAGATCTCCTAT. As protein: CAWSLGEISY. The whole CDR3 region reads CAWSLGEISYEQYF.

There are a few counts of this clone. The gene names here belong to mouse. The read halts 4 residues ahead of the CDR3 end, with the missing end drawn from the germline J gene. The genes are TRBV13-1 and TRBJ2-3; 8 bases align to TRBD1. The CDR3 totals 16 residues. Unmatched junction bases numbered 4, after V lost 1 base and J lost 0 bases. Germline V gene data show CDR1 as NSHNY and CDR2 as SYGAGN. CDR3 amino acids: CASSDPDRGSAETLYF. The part of the CDR3 DNA that was read is TGTGCCAGCAGTGATCCCGACAGGGGAAGTGCAGAA.

A few counts support this clone. Genes here carry mouse names. The CDR3 extends 4 residues past the end of the read, so its final part is completed from the germline J gene. The rearrangement links TRBV1 to TRBJ2-7; the D gene is possibly TRBD1 (6 bases). Germline assignment: CDR1 NSQYPW and CDR2 LRSPGD (reference sequence). The CDR3 totals 15 residues. CDR3 region: CTCSAPGDKTYEQYF. The CDR3 bases that were read are TGCACCTGCAGTGCCCCAGGGGACAAAACATAT.

As for this clone: The gene names given are mouse names. The read finishes 4 residues shy of the CDR3 end, and the germline J gene is used to complete it. This chain links TRBV19 with TRBJ1-4, with 10 positions matching TRBD1. Germline CDR1 is FNHDT and CDR2 is SITEND (reference sequence). CDR3 size: 15 residues. After removal of 0 bases from V and 6 bases from J, the junction contained 2 bases not matched to a gene. Here the CDR3 reads CASSIGQGADERLFF. The CDR3 bases that were read are TGTGCCAGCAGTATAGGACAGGGGGCGGACGAA.

This clone was observed a handful of times. Genes and germline are mouse. The read is 4 residues too short to cover the CDR3 end, so that end is filled in from the germline J gene. The chain uses TRBV1 and TRBJ2-5; possibly TRBD1 for D (6 bases). The CDR3 has 15 amino acids. Trimming took 2 bases from V and 3 from J, leaving 12 bases between them. From germline, CDR1 is NSQYPW and CDR2 LRSPGD (reference sequence). The CDR3 sequence is CTCSASGTLQDTQYF. CDR3 bases read: TGCACCTGCAGTGCATCCGGGACACTGCAAGAC.

As for this clone: Gene names refer to mouse genes. Read sequence stops 4 residues before the CDR3 end, and the germline J gene provides the missing end. The chain has TRBV16 and TRBJ1-2; TRBD1 aligns across 11 bases. Germline V gene lookup returns CDR1 SGHSA and CDR2 FRNQAP. The CDR3 is made up of 15 amino acids. Trimming at V came to 5 bases and at J to 4 bases, leaving 6 bases not matched to a gene. The CDR3 spells CASSPGGTGGSDYTF. CDR3 DNA, as far as it was read: TGTGCAAGCAGCCCGGGGGGGACAGGGGGCTCC.

This clone was seen a handful of times. Gene labels here are mouse ones. The read comes to an end 4 residues before the CDR3 does, leaving the germline J gene to fill in the end. The rearrangement links TRBV13-3 to TRBJ2-7; tentative D call: TRBD2 (6 bases). CDR1 is NNHDY, CDR2 SYVADS, per germline. CDR3 length equals 12 residues. Between the trimmed V and J ends, which lost 7 bases and 3 bases, there was a span of 11 bases. The CDR3: CASRGGGYEQYF. The CDR3 DNA, read in part, is TGTGCCAGCCGGGGTGGGGGCTAT.

This clone was observed a handful of times. Mouse gene names apply. The observed sequence ends 4 residues before the CDR3 terminus, with the missing tail filled in from the germline J gene. This chain connects TRBV13-3 to TRBJ1-4; 8 bases match TRBD1. Germline V lookup: CDR1 NNHDY, CDR2 SYVADS. The V segment lost 5 bases and the J segment 0 bases; nucleotides outside the gene matches: 6. The CDR3 consists of 16 residues. This chain's CDR3 is CASSPGTGLSNERLFF. The sequenced CDR3 bases are TGTGCCAGCAGCCCTGGGACAGGACTTTCCAACGAA.

In its sample, this clone was seen a few times. Gene names follow the mouse nomenclature. The part of the CDR3 DNA that was read is TGTGCCAGCAGTGATCGGACAGGGTCCAAT. Translating gives CASSDRTGSN. The entire CDR3 protein reads CASSDRTGSNEQYF. This chain connects TRBV13-3 to TRBJ2-7; 8 nucleotides agree with TRBD1. The observed sequence ends 4 residues before the CDR3 terminus, with the missing tail filled in from the germline J gene. Germline V gene data show CDR1 as NNHDY and CDR2 as SYVADS. CDR3 length equals 14 residues.

This clone was counted only a few times. The genes and germline here are from mouse. The CDR3 end lies 4 residues beyond the end of the read and is filled in from the germline J gene. The chain links TRBV13-3 to TRBJ1-4, with a weak D call TRBD1 (6 bases). The CDR3 length is 14 residues. Per the germline V gene, CDR1 is NNHDY and CDR2 is SYVADS. V was shortened by 7 bases and J by 2 bases, with 12 bases between the two germline ends. CDR3 protein: CASHPGQSNERLFF. CDR3 DNA, as far as it was read: TGTGCCAGCCACCCGGGACAATCCAACGAA. The full variable domain, with the rest looked up from reference TRBV13-3 and TRBJ1-4, is EAAVTQSPRSKVAVTGGKVTLSCHQTNNHDYMYWYRQDTGHGLRLIHYSYVADSTEKGDIPDGYKASRPSQENFSLILELASLSQTAVYFCASHPGQSNERLFFGHGTKLSVL.

Details on this clone: The gene names given are mouse names. Read sequence stops 4 residues before the CDR3 end, and the germline J gene provides the missing end. The V call is TRBV1, the J call TRBJ1-4; 7 bases fit TRBD1. The CDR3 length is 15 residues. Trimming at V came to 3 bases and at J to 2 bases, leaving 3 bases not matched to a gene. CDR1 is NSQYPW and CDR2 is LRSPGD in the germline V gene (reference sequence). This CDR3 is CTCSARDRSNERLFF. CDR3 bases read: TGCACCTGCAGTGCCAGGGACAGATCCAACGAA.

About this clone: Germline and genes: mouse. The read is 4 residues too short to cover the CDR3 end, so that end is filled in from the germline J gene. The chain combines TRBV13-3 with TRBJ2-3; TRBD1 aligns across 10 bases. Per the germline V gene, CDR1 is NNHDY and CDR2 is SYVADS. Germline trimming cut 2 bases from V and 3 bases from J; bases unmatched to any gene: 3. The CDR3 totals 15 residues. The chain's CDR3 is CASSERDRGAETLYF. CDR3 bases read: TGTGCCAGCAGTGAGAGGGACAGGGGAGCAGAA.

A few counts support this clone. The gene names given are mouse names. The read gets to within 4 residues of the CDR3 end, and the germline J gene fills in the rest. This chain connects TRBV1 to TRBJ2-3, with TRBD1 matching over 7 bases. V trimming: 5 bases; J trimming: 4 bases; junction bases outside the gene matches: 9. Per germline, CDR1 NSQYPW and CDR2 LRSPGD (reference sequence). CDR3 size: 15 residues. The CDR3 spells CTCSPRAGGTETLYF. Partial CDR3 DNA: TGCACCTGCAGTCCCCGGGCAGGGGGAACAGAA.

A few counts support this clone. Gene names and germline refer to mouse. CDR3 DNA, as far as it was read: TGTGCCAGCAGCATATCCGGGACAGGC. As protein: CASSISGTG. The CDR3, in full, reads CASSISGTGDYTF. The chain is built from TRBV19 and TRBJ1-2; 8 nucleotides match TRBD1. The read comes to an end 4 residues before the CDR3 does, leaving the germline J gene to fill in the end. Looked up from germline, CDR1 is FNHDT and CDR2 is SITEND (reference sequence). The CDR3 extends over 13 amino acids.

For this clone: Here the gene names and germline are mouse. The CDR3 goes on 4 residues after the read ends, and that part is filled in from the germline J gene. This same CDR3 is encoded by further DNA sequences in the sample. The V call is TRBV13-3, the J call TRBJ2-3; D may be TRBD1 (5 bases). Looked up from germline, CDR1 is NNHDY and CDR2 is SYVADS. CDR3 length: 14 residues. The V end lost 0 bases, the J end lost 4 bases, and 9 bases lay between the germline ends. The part of the CDR3 DNA that was read is TGTGCCAGCAGTGATGCAAGGACAACAGAA. Translating it yields CASSDARTTE. The entire CDR3 sequence reads CASSDARTTETLYF.

This clone was seen more than once but under ten times. At one end, the junction sequence differs from germline, possibly due to a read error. Gene and germline names: mouse. The read gets to within 4 residues of the CDR3 end, and the germline J gene fills in the rest. The rearrangement links TRBV1 to TRBJ2-2; 8 bases align to TRBD1. CDR3 length: 15 amino acids. The germline gives CDR1 NSQYPW, CDR2 LRSPGD (reference sequence). CDR3 region: CPCSAVSGGPGQLYF. The sequenced part of the CDR3 DNA is TGCCCCTGCAGTGCAGTGTCAGGGGGCCCCGGG.

This clone was seen only a few times. DNA and listed protein disagree at residue 13, so the protein shown here was translated from the DNA. Germline and genes: mouse. The read finishes 3 residues shy of the CDR3 end, and the germline J gene is used to complete it. The rearrangement joins TRBV13-3 to TRBJ1-3; 8 bases fit TRBD1. Germline CDR1 NNHDY, CDR2 SYVADS. The CDR3 contains 16 residues. With V trimmed by 0 bases and J by 4 bases, 6 bases remained unmatched. Incomplete CDR3 DNA: TGTGCCAGCAGTGATGCCCCAGGGGGCAAGGGAAATACG. Protein sequence: CASSDAPGGKGNT. The whole CDR3 region reads CASSDAPGGKGNTLYF.